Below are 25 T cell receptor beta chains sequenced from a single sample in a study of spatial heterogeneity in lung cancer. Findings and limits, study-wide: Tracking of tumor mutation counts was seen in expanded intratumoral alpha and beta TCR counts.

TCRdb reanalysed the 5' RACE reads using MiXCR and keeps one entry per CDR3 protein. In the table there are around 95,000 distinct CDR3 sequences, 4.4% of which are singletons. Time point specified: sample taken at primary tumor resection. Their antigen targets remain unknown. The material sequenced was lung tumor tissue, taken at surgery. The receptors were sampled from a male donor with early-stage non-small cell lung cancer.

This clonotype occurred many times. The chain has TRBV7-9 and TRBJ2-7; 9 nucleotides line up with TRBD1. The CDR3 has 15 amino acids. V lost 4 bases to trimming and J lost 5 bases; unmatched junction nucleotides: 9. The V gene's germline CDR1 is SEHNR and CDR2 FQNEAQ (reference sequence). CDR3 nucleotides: TGTGCCAGCAGCTCCCGGGACAGGGAGCCTGACGAGCAGTACTTC. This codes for CASSSRDREPDEQYF.

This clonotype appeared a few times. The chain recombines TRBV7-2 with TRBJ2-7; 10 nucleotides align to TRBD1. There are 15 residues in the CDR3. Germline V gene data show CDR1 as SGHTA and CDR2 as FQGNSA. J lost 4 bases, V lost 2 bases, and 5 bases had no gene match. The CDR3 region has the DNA TGTGCCAGCAGCTTAAGAGGGACAGGGGCTTACGAGCAGTACTTC. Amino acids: CASSLRGTGAYEQYF.

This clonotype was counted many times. CDR3: CSALVPGYNEQFF. CDR3 DNA: TGCAGTGCTCTTGTGCCAGGCTACAATGAGCAGTTCTTC. The genes are TRBV20-1 and TRBJ2-1; D gene ambiguous. The V end lost 5 bases, the J end lost 3 bases, and 11 bases lay between the germline ends. Germline loops: CDR1 DFQATT, CDR2 SNEGSKA (reference sequence). This CDR3 region has 13 residues.

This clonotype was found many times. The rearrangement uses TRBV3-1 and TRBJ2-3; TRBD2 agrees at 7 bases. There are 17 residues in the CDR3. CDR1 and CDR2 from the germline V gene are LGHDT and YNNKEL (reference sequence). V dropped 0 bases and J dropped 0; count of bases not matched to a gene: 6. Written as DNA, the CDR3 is TGTGCCAGCAGCCAAGACGGAGGGAGGGCTAGCACAGATACGCAGTATTTT. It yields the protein CASSQDGGRASTDTQYF.

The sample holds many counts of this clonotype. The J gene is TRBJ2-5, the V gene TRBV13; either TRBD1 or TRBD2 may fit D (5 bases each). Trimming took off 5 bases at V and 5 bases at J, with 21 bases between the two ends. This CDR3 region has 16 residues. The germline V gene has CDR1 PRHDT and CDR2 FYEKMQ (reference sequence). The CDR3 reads CASSPTGTAVSETQYF. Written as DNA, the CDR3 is TGTGCCAGCAGCCCGACCGGGACGGCTGTGTCCGAGACCCAGTACTTC.

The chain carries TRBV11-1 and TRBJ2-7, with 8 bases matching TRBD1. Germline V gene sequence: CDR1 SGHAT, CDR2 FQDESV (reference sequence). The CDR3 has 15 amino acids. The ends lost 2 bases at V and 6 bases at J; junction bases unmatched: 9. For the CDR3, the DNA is TGTGCCAGCAGCTTATCAAGGACAGGGCCCCTCGAGCAGTACTTC. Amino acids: CASSLSRTGPLEQYF.

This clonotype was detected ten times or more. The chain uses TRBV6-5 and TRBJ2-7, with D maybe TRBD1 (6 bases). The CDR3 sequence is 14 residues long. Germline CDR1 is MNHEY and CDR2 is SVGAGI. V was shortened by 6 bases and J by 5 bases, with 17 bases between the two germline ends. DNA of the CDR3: TGTGCCAGCAGCCCCATTACAGGGAGACACGAGCAGTACTTC. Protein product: CASSPITGRHEQYF.

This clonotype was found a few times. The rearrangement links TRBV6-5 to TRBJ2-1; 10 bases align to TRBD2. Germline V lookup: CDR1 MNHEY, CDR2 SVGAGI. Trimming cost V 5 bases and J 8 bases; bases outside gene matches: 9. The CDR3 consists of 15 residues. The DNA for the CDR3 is TGTGCCAGCAGTCCAAGCGGGAGGGGGGTCGATGAGCAGTTCTTC. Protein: CASSPSGRGVDEQFF.

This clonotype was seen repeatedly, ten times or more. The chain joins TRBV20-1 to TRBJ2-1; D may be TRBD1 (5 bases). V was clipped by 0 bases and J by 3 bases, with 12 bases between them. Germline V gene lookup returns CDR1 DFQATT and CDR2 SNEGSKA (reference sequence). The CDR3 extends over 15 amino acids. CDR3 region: CSARDQGEHYNEQFF. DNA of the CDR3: TGCAGTGCTAGAGATCAGGGCGAGCACTACAATGAGCAGTTCTTC.

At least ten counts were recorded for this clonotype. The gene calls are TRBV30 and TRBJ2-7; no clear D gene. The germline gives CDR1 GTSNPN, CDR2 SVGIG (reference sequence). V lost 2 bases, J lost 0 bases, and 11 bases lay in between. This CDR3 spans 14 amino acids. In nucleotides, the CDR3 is TGTGCCTGGAGTCCAGACCCTAGCTCCTACGAGCAGTACTTC. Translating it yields CAWSPDPSSYEQYF. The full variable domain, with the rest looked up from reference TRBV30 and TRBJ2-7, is SQTIHQWPATLVQPVGSPLSLECTVEGTSNPNLYWYRQAAGRGLQLLFYSVGIGQISSEVPQNLSASRPQDRQFILSSKKLLLSDSGFYLCAWSPDPSSYEQYFGPGTRLTVT.

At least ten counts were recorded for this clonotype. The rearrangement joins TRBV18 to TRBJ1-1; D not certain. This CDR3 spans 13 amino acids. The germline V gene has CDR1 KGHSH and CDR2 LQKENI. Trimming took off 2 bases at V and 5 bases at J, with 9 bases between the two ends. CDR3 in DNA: TGTGCCAGCTCACCAGACACATCGACTGAAGCTTTCTTT. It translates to CASSPDTSTEAFF. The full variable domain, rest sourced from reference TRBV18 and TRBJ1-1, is NAGVMQNPRHLVRRRGQEARLRCSPMKGHSHVYWYRQLPEEGLKFMVYLQKENIIDESGMPKERFSAEFPKEGPSILRIQQVVRGDSAAYFCASSPDTSTEAFFGQGTRLTVV.

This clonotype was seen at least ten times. The CDR3 is CASSLEPGQYQETQYF. CDR3 sequence (DNA): TGCGCCAGCAGCTTGGAACCGGGACAGTACCAAGAGACCCAGTACTTC. The chain employs TRBV5-1 and TRBJ2-5; 7 nucleotides match TRBD1. With 0 bases clipped from V and 0 bases from J, the junction kept 5 bases outside the gene matches. The CDR3 contains 16 residues. In germline, CDR1 is SGHRS, CDR2 YFSETQ.

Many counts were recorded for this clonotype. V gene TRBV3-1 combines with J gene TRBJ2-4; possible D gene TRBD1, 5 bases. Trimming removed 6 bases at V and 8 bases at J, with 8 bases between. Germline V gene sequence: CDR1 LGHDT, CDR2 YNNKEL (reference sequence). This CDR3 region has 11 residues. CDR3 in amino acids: CASRGQDIQYF. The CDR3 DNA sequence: TGTGCCAGCAGGGGGCAGGACATTCAGTACTTC.

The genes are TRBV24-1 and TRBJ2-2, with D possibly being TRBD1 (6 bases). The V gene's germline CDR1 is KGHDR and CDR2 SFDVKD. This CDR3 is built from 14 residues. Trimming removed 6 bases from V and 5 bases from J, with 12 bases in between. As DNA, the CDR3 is TGTGCCACCAGTATTACAGGGCGGACCGGGGAGCTGTTTTTT. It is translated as CATSITGRTGELFF.

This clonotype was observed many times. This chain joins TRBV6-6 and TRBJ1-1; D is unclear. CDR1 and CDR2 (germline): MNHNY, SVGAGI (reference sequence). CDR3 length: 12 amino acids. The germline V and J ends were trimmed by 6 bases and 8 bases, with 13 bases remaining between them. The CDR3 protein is CASSYGGLEAFF. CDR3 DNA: TGTGCCAGCAGCTACGGAGGGTTAGAAGCTTTCTTT.

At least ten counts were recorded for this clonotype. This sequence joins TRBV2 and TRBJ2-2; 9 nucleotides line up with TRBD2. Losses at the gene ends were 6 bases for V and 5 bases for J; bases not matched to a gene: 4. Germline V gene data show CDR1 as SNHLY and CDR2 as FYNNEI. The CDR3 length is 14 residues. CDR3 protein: CASRGTSSTGELFF. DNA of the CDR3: TGTGCCAGCAGAGGGACTAGCTCGACCGGGGAGCTGTTTTTT.

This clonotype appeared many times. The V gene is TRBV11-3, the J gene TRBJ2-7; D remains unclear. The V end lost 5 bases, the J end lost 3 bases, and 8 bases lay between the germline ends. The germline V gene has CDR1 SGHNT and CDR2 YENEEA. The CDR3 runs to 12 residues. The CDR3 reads CASSRDGYEQYF. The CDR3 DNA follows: TGTGCCAGCAGCAGAGACGGCTACGAGCAGTACTTC.

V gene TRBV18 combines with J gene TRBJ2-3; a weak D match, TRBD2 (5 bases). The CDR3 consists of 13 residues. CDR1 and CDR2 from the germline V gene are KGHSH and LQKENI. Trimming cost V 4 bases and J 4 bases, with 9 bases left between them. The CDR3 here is CASSLRASDTQYF. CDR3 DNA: TGTGCCAGCTCACTGAGGGCGTCAGATACGCAGTATTTT.

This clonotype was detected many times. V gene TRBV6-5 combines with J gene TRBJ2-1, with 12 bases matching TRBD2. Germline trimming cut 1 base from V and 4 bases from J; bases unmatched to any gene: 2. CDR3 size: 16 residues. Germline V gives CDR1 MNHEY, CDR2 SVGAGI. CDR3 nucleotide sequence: TGTGCCAGCAGTTACTTCGGACTAGCGGGATACAATGAGCAGTTCTTC. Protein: CASSYFGLAGYNEQFF.

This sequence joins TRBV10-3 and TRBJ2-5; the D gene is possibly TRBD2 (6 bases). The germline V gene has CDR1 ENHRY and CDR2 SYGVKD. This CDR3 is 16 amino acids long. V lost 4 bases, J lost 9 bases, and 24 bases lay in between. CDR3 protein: CAISAAWSSEGKAQYF. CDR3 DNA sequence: TGTGCCATCAGTGCCGCGTGGTCTAGCGAAGGGAAGGCCCAGTACTTC.

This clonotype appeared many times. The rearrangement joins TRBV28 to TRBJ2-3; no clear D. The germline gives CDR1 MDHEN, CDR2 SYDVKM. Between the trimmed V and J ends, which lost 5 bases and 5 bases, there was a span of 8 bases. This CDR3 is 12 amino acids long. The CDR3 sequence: CASSQSQDTQYF. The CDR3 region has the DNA TGTGCCAGCAGTCAGTCACAAGATACGCAGTATTTT.

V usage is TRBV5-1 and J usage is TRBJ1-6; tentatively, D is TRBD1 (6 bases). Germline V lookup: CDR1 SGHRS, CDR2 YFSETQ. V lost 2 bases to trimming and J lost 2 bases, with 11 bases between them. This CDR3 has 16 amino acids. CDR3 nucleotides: TGCGCCAGCAGCTTTACAGGGCATGCCTATAATTCACCCCTCCACTTT. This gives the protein CASSFTGHAYNSPLHF.

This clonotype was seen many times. CDR3 coding DNA: TGTGCCAGCACCAACGAGGGGAGGCGAGCCAAAAACATTCAGTACTTC. This encodes CASTNEGRRAKNIQYF. The chain carries TRBV6-6 and TRBJ2-4, with a possible D match to TRBD2 (6 bases). The CDR3 is 16 residues long. Germline V gene data show CDR1 as MNHNY and CDR2 as SVGAGI (reference sequence). The ends were cut back, 7 bases at V and 0 bases at J, with 16 bases in the middle.

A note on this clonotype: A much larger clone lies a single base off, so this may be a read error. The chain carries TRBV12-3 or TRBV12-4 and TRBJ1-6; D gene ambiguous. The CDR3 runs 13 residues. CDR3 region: CDSSFDPRRPLHF. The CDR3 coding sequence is TGTGACAGCAGTTTTGACCCTCGAAGGCCCCTCCACTTT.

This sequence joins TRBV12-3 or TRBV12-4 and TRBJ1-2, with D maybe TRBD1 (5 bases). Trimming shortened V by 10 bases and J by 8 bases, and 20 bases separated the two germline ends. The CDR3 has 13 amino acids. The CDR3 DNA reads TGTGCCACCCCTCGGCAGGGCAAGAAGGGCTACACCTTC. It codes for CATPRQGKKGYTF.